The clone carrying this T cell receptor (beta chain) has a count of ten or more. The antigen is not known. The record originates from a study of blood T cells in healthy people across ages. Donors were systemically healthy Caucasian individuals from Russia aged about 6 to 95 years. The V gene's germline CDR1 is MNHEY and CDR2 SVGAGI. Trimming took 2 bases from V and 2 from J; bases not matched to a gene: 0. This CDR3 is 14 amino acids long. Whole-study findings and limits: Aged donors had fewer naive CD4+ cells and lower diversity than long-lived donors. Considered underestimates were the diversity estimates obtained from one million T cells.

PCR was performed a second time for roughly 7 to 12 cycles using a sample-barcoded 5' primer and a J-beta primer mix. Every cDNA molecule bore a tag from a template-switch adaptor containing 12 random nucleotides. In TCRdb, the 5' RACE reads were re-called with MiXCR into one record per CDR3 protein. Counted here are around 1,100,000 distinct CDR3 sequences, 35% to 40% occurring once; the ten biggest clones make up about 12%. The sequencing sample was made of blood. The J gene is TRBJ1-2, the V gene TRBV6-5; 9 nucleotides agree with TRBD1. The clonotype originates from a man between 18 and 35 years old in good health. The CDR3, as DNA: TGTGCCAGCAGTTACGGGACAGGGAACTATGGCTACACCTTC. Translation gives CASSYGTGNYGYTF.